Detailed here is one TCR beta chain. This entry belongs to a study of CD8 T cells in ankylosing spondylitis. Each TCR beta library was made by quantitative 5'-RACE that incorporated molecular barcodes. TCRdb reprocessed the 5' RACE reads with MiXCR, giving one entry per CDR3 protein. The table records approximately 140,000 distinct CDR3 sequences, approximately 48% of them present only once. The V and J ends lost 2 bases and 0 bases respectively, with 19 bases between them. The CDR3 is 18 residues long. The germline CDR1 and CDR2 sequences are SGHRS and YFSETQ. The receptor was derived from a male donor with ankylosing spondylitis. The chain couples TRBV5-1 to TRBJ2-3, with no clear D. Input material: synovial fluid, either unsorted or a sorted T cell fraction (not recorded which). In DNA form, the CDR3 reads TGCGCCAGCAGCTTACCCCGGGCAGTGGGATCTAGCACAGATACGCAGTATTTT. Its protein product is CASSLPRAVGSSTDTQYF.